A selection of T cell receptor beta chains follows, all from one sample in a study of blood T cell repertoires in COVID-19. Assay used: immunoSEQ multiplex PCR; TCRdb lists only in-frame clones, some missing. The sample records tens of thousands of clones, 90% to 95% being singletons. Specimen: peripheral blood. Receptors originate from a man aged 45-60 years with acute or convalescent COVID-19. The CDR3 runs from the conserved cysteine through the conserved F or W. The D gene is left open where the match is weak. Clone size, where shown, is once, few, many, or a class for clones that have expanded.

j_call v_call clone_size d_call cdr3_nt cdr3_aa
TRBJ2-3 TRBV19 . . TGTGCCAGTAGTCTATCGCGCACAGATACGCAGTATTTT CASSLSRTDTQYF
TRBJ2-1 TRBV12-3/TRBV12-4 . TRBD2 TGTGCCAGCAGAGCCGGGACTACGTCTGAGCAGTTCTTC CASRAGTTSEQFF
TRBJ2-7 TRBV19 . . TGTGCCAGTAGTAGTAGCAGGGGCAAGGACGAGCAGTACTTC CASSSSRGKDEQYF
TRBJ1-2 TRBV11-3 few . TGTGCCAGCAGCAATACGGACTATGGCTACACCTTC CASSNTDYGYTF
TRBJ1-1 TRBV30 . . TGTGCCTACCTACAGGGCCGGACTGAAGCTTTCTTT CAYLQGRTEAFF
TRBJ1-1 TRBV7-2 . TRBD1 TGTGCCAGCAGCACCAAGACAGGGGGGACTGAAGCTTTCTTT CASSTKTGGTEAFF
TRBJ1-1 TRBV7-9 . . TGTGCCAGCAGCTTAGTAGGCGGTGGTGAAGCTTTCTTT CASSLVGGGEAFF
TRBJ1-1 TRBV6-2/TRBV6-3 . . TGTGCCAGCAGTACCTGGGACATTGAAGCTTTCTTT CASSTWDIEAFF
TRBJ1-2 TRBV18 . . TGTGCCAGCTCGCCCGGAGCTAACTATGGCTACACCTTC CASSPGANYGYTF
TRBJ1-1 TRBV6-2/TRBV6-3 . . TGTGCCAGCAGTTACGTGGGGCGTACCACTGAAGCTTTCTTT CASSYVGRTTEAFF
TRBJ2-1 TRBV30 . TRBD2 TGTGCCTGGAGAGTAGCGGGATACTACAATGAGCAGTTCTTC CAWRVAGYYNEQFF
TRBJ2-2 TRBV12-5 . TRBD1 TGTGCTAGTGGTTTGGCCTCCGGGACAGGGATAGGCGGGGAGCTGTTTTTT CASGLASGTGIGGELFF
TRBJ1-2 TRBV7-9 . . TGTGCCAGCAGCTTACCGGAGGATGGCTACACCTTC CASSLPEDGYTF
TRBJ1-1 TRBV27 . . TGTGCCAGCAGTTTATCGTCAGGGGTGAGGACTGAAGCTTTCTTT CASSLSSGVRTEAFF
TRBJ2-7 TRBV11-2 . . TGTGCCAGCAGCGCAACTAGCTCCCCGGTCCTCGAGCAGTACTTC CASSATSSPVLEQYF
TRBJ2-1 TRBV5-8 . TRBD2 TGTGCCAGCAGCTTGGGGGGACTAGCGGGAGGTTACAATGAGCAGTTCTTC CASSLGGLAGGYNEQFF
TRBJ2-3 TRBV6-5 . . TGTGCCAGCGGCCCTAGATCAGATACGCAGTATTTT CASGPRSDTQYF
TRBJ2-3 TRBV5-1 . TRBD2 TGCGCCAGCAGCTTCCCTCTAGCGGGACGCACAGATACGCAGTATTTT CASSFPLAGRTDTQYF
TRBJ2-7 TRBV11-2 . . TGTGCCAGCAGCTTAGGACCCCTAGGAGAGCTCTACGAGCAGTACTTC CASSLGPLGELYEQYF
TRBJ2-7 TRBV24-1 . . TGTGCCACAGGGGGAGGGACCTACGAGCAGTACTTC CATGGGTYEQYF
TRBJ1-1 TRBV29-1 . . TGCAGCGTTGAAGGGAGAGAGGTGGAAGCTTTCTTT CSVEGREVEAFF
TRBJ1-4 TRBV7-2 . . TGTGCCAGCAGCCAAACTACCGGGTTAAATGAAAAACTGTTTTTT CASSQTTGLNEKLFF
TRBJ2-6 TRBV19 . . TGTGCCAGTGGGGACACCCGGAGCTCTGGGGCCAACGTCCTGACTTTC CASGDTRSSGANVLTF
TRBJ2-2 TRBV6-5 . TRBD1 TGTGCCATCGGGACAGGGGGGCTCGGGGAGCTGTTTTTT CAIGTGGLGELFF
TRBJ2-1 TRBV7-9 . . TGTGCCAGCAGCCCAGAGGGACTTCCCTCACCGAAATATTTAAATGAGCAGTTCTTC CASSPEGLPSPKYLNEQFF
TRBJ2-1 TRBV7-2 . TRBD2 TGTGCCAGCAGCTTCGGCGGGAGCATCGATGAGCAGTTCTTC CASSFGGSIDEQFF
TRBJ2-3 TRBV4-1 . TRBD2 TGCGCCAGCAGCCTAGGACTAGCGGGAGGGCACACAGATACGCAGTATTTT CASSLGLAGGHTDTQYF
TRBJ2-1 TRBV11-2 . TRBD2 TGTGCCAGCAGCTTAGTGCCCCTAGCGGGAGGGTACAATGAGCAGTTCTTC CASSLVPLAGGYNEQFF
TRBJ2-1 TRBV6-6 . TRBD2 TGTGCCAGCAGTCGAGGGACTAGCGGGATCTCCTACAATGAGCAGTTCTTC CASSRGTSGISYNEQFF
TRBJ1-2 TRBV19 . . TGTGCCAGTAGTATAGTAGTCTCGGACTATGGCTACACCTTC CASSIVVSDYGYTF
TRBJ2-7 TRBV6-5 . . TGTGCCAGCAGAGCGTCGTATAGCTCCTACGAGCAGTACTTC CASRASYSSYEQYF
TRBJ1-5 TRBV28 . . TGTGCCAGCAGTAGCAGGGTTCAGCCCCAGCATTTT CASSSRVQPQHF
TRBJ2-7 TRBV19 . . TGTGCCAGTAGTATAGCTCCAGCGGCCTACGAGCAGTACTTC CASSIAPAAYEQYF